This T cell receptor beta chain originates from a study of blood T cell repertoires in COVID-19. Measured with immunoSEQ multiplex PCR; TCRdb has only the in-frame clones, and not every one. The sample has some 90,000 clones, more than 80% seen once; the top ten hold 10% to 13%. Trimming removed 5 bases from V and 4 bases from J; junction bases left unmatched: 14. This CDR3 contains 17 residues. Germline CDR1 and CDR2: SGHVS and FQNEAQ. This TCR was sampled from a woman aged 70-85 years with acute or convalescent COVID-19. V gene TRBV7-8 combines with J gene TRBJ1-3, with 7 bases identical to TRBD1. The sequenced sample was peripheral blood. The CDR3 sequence: CASSPLRRQGTGNTIYF. The CDR3 DNA reads TGTGCCAGCAGCCCCCTCCGAAGACAGGGCACAGGAAACACCATATATTTT. Using reference TRBV7-8 and TRBJ1-3 for the parts outside the CDR3, the full variable domain is GAGVSQSPRYKVAKRGQDVALRCDPISGHVSLFWYQQALGQGPEFLTYFQNEAQLDKSGLPSDRFFAERPEGSVSTLKIQRTQQEDSAVYLCASSPLRRQGTGNTIYFGEGSWLTVV.